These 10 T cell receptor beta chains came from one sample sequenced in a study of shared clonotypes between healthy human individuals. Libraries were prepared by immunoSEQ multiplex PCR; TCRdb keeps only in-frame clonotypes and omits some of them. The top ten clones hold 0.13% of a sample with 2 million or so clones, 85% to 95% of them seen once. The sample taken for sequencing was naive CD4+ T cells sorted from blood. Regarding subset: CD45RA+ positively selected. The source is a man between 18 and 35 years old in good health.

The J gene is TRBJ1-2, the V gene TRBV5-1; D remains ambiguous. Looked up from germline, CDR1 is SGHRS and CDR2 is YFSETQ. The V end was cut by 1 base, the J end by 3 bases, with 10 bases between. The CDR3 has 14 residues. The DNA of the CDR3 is TGCGCCAGCAGCTTGTGGCCAGAAGACTATGGCTACACCTTC. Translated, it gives CASSLWPEDYGYTF.

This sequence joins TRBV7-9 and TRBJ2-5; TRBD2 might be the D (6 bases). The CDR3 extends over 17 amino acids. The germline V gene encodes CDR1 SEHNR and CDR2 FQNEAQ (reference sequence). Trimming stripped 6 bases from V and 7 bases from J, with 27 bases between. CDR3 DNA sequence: TGTGCCAGCAGTAGAACCCCCGGGACTCAGGGTGATTGGACCCAGTACTTC. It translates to CASSRTPGTQGDWTQYF. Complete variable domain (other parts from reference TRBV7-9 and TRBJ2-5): DTGVSQNPRHKITKRGQNVTFRCDPISEHNRLYWYRQTLGQGPEFLTYFQNEAQLEKSRLLSDRFSAERPKGSFSTLEIQRTEQGDSAMYLCASSRTPGTQGDWTQYFGPGTRLLVL.

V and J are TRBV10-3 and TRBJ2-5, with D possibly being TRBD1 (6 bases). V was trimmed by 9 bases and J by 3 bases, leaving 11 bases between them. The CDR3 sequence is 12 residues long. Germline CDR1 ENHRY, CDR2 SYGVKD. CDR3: CAIRGSEETQYF. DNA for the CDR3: TGTGCCATTAGGGGGTCGGAAGAGACCCAGTACTTC.

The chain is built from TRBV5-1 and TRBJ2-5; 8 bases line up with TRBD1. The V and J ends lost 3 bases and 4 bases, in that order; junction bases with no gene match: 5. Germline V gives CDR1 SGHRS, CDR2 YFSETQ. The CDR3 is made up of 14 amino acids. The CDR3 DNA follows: TGCGCCAGCAGCTCCTCAGGGGGCCCAGAGACCCAGTACTTC. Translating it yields CASSSSGGPETQYF. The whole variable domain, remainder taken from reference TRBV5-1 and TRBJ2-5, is KAGVTQTPRYLIKTRGQQVTLSCSPISGHRSVSWYQQTPGQGLQFLFEYFSETQRNKGNFPGRFSGRQFSNSRSEMNVSTLELGDSALYLCASSSSGGPETQYFGPGTRLLVL.

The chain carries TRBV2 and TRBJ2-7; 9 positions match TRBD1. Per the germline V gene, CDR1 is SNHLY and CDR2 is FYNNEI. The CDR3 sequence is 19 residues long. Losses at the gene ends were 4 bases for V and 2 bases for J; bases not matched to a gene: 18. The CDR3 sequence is CASSVETGGPYLPTYEQYF. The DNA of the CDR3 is TGTGCCAGCAGTGTAGAAACAGGGGGCCCCTACCTGCCCACCTACGAGCAGTACTTC.

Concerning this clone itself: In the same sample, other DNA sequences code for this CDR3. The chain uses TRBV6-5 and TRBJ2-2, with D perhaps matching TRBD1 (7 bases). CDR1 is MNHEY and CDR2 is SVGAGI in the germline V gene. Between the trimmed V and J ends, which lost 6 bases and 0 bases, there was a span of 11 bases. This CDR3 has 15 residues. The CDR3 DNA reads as TGTGCCAGCAGGCGGGACAGTTCGAACACCGGGGAGCTGTTTTTT. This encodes CASRRDSSNTGELFF.

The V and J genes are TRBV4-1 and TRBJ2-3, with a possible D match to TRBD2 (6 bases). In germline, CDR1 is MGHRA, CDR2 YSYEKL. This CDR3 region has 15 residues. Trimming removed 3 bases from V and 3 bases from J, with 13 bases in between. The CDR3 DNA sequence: TGCGCCAGCAGCCAGTTAAAAGCGGGTACAGATACGCAGTATTTT. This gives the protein CASSQLKAGTDTQYF.

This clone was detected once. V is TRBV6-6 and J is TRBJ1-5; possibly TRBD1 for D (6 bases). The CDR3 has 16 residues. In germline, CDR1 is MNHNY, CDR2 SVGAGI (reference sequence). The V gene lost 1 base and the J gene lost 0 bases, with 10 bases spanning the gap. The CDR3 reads CASSYLAGASNQPQHF. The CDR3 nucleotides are TGTGCCAGCAGTTACTTAGCAGGGGCTAGCAATCAGCCCCAGCATTTT.

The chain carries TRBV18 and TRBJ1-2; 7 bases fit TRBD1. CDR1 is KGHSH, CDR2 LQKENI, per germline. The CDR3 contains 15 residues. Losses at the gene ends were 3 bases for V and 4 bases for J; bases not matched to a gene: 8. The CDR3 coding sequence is TGTGCCAGCTCACCTTCGACAGGGACCCTCTATGGCTACACCTTC. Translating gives CASSPSTGTLYGYTF. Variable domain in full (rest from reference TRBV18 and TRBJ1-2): NAGVMQNPRHLVRRRGQEARLRCSPMKGHSHVYWYRQLPEEGLKFMVYLQKENIIDESGMPKERFSAEFPKEGPSILRIQQVVRGDSAAYFCASSPSTGTLYGYTFGSGTRLTVV.

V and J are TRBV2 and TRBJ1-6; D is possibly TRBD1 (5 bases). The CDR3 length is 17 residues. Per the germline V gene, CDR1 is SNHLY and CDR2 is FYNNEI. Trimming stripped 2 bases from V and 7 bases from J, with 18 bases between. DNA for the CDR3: TGTGCCAGCAGTGAATCAGGGAGGGACTCGGGGAATTCACCCCTCCACTTT. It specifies CASSESGRDSGNSPLHF.